These T cell receptor beta chains were read from a single sample in a study of Ad26.COV2.S vaccination and SARS-CoV-2 variants. Assay: immunoSEQ multiplex PCR; the TCRdb copy retains only in-frame clones and omits some. The sample includes 380,000 or so clones, about 80% of them seen just once. Sequencing used peripheral blood, obtained in a trial of Ad26.COV2.S vaccine versus placebo. Receptors originate from a person between 18 and 65 years old who received the Ad26.COV2.S COVID-19 vaccine or a placebo. Each CDR3 is given with its conserved first and last residue. The order of the fields is V gene, D gene, clone size, J gene, CDR3 protein, CDR3 DNA. A D gene is named only where the DNA matches it firmly. Some rows mark clone size as missing; the rest say once, few, many or name a class of expanded clone.

V gene: TRBV7-9
D gene: NA
clone size: NA
J gene: TRBJ2-7
CDR3 protein: CASSLTGVYEQYF
CDR3 DNA: TGTGCCAGCAGCTTGACGGGGGTATACGAGCAGTACTTC

V gene: TRBV19
D gene: NA
clone size: NA
J gene: TRBJ2-3
CDR3 protein: CASSITGATDTQYF
CDR3 DNA: TGTGCCAGTAGTATCACGGGGGCCACAGATACGCAGTATTTT

V gene: TRBV5-1
D gene: NA
clone size: NA
J gene: TRBJ2-2
CDR3 protein: CASSFDSLTGELFF
CDR3 DNA: TGCGCCAGCAGCTTCGACTCGCTGACCGGGGAGCTGTTTTTT

V gene: TRBV21-1
D gene: NA
clone size: NA
J gene: TRBJ2-4
CDR3 protein: CASSLGLAGGPGITKNIQYF
CDR3 DNA: TGTGCCAGCAGCTTGGGACTAGCGGGAGGGCCCGGGATCACCAAAAACATTCAGTACTTC

V gene: TRBV5-4
D gene: NA
clone size: NA
J gene: TRBJ2-7
CDR3 protein: CASSSDTGYEQYF
CDR3 DNA: TGTGCCAGCAGCTCGGACACGGGGTACGAGCAGTACTTC

V gene: TRBV4-1
D gene: NA
clone size: once
J gene: TRBJ2-7
CDR3 protein: CASSQRSSHREQYF
CDR3 DNA: TGCGCCAGCAGCCAAAGGTCTAGCCACCGCGAGCAGTACTTC

V gene: TRBV6-5
D gene: NA
clone size: NA
J gene: TRBJ2-7
CDR3 protein: CASSYSRGRGNYEQYF
CDR3 DNA: TGTGCCAGCAGTTACTCGAGGGGGAGGGGGAACTACGAGCAGTACTTC

V gene: TRBV4-1
D gene: TRBD2
clone size: NA
J gene: TRBJ2-3
CDR3 protein: CASSQRLAGGSTDTQYF
CDR3 DNA: TGCGCCAGCAGCCAACGTCTAGCGGGAGGAAGCACAGATACGCAGTATTTT

V gene: TRBV6-2/TRBV6-3
D gene: NA
clone size: NA
J gene: TRBJ2-5
CDR3 protein: CASSYSRTDQETQYF
CDR3 DNA: TGTGCCAGCAGTTACTCGCGGACGGACCAAGAGACCCAGTACTTC

V gene: TRBV2
D gene: TRBD2
clone size: once
J gene: TRBJ2-2
CDR3 protein: CASCREGPGELFF
CDR3 DNA: TGTGCCAGCTGCAGGGAGGGTCCCGGGGAGCTGTTTTTT

V gene: TRBV11-3
D gene: NA
clone size: NA
J gene: TRBJ2-1
CDR3 protein: CASSLTGTVTYNEQFF
CDR3 DNA: TGTGCCAGCAGCCTTACCGGGACGGTAACTTACAATGAGCAGTTCTTC

V gene: TRBV11-3
D gene: NA
clone size: NA
J gene: TRBJ2-3
CDR3 protein: CASSGASGSTDTQYF
CDR3 DNA: TGTGCCAGCAGCGGGGCAAGCGGGAGCACAGATACGCAGTATTTT

V gene: TRBV5-4
D gene: NA
clone size: NA
J gene: TRBJ2-3
CDR3 protein: CASSWGGRVTQYF
CDR3 DNA: TGTGCCAGCAGCTGGGGGGGCAGGGTCACGCAGTATTTT

V gene: TRBV7-2
D gene: NA
clone size: NA
J gene: TRBJ2-1
CDR3 protein: CASSRGGYNEQFF
CDR3 DNA: TGTGCCAGCAGCCGAGGGGGATACAATGAGCAGTTCTTC

V gene: TRBV4-3
D gene: NA
clone size: NA
J gene: TRBJ2-5
CDR3 protein: CASSPGAQGQGETQYF
CDR3 DNA: TGCGCCAGCAGCCCGGGCGCCCAGGGGCAAGGCGAGACCCAGTACTTC

V gene: TRBV6-5
D gene: NA
clone size: NA
J gene: TRBJ2-4
CDR3 protein: CASSALPKNIQYF
CDR3 DNA: TGTGCCAGCTCGGCTCTACCCAAAAACATTCAGTACTTC

V gene: TRBV4-1
D gene: TRBD1
clone size: once
J gene: TRBJ2-3
CDR3 protein: CASSQGPGGGTDTQYF
CDR3 DNA: TGCGCCAGCAGCCAAGGTCCAGGGGGTGGGACAGATACGCAGTATTTT

V gene: TRBV7-6
D gene: NA
clone size: NA
J gene: TRBJ1-5
CDR3 protein: CASSLVRDQPQHF
CDR3 DNA: TGTGCCAGCAGCTTAGTCAGGGACCAGCCCCAGCATTTT

V gene: TRBV7-2
D gene: TRBD2
clone size: NA
J gene: TRBJ2-7
CDR3 protein: CASSLVAGGSYEQYF
CDR3 DNA: TGTGCCAGCAGCTTAGTAGCGGGAGGTAGCTACGAGCAGTACTTC

V gene: TRBV2
D gene: TRBD2
clone size: NA
J gene: TRBJ2-1
CDR3 protein: CASSRTSGRFSSYNEQFF
CDR3 DNA: TGTGCCAGCAGTAGGACTAGCGGGCGATTTAGCTCCTACAATGAGCAGTTCTTC

V gene: TRBV6-5
D gene: NA
clone size: NA
J gene: TRBJ1-5
CDR3 protein: CASSLPGQPQHF
CDR3 DNA: TGTGCCAGCAGTTTGCCGGGTCAGCCCCAGCATTTT

V gene: TRBV23-1
D gene: TRBD1
clone size: NA
J gene: TRBJ2-1
CDR3 protein: CASSHGSPGQGAWEQFF
CDR3 DNA: TGCGCCAGCAGTCATGGGTCCCCGGGACAGGGGGCTTGGGAGCAGTTCTTC

V gene: TRBV19
D gene: NA
clone size: once
J gene: TRBJ1-6
CDR3 protein: CARVAWSSYNSPLHF
CDR3 DNA: TGTGCCAGGGTGGCGTGGAGCTCCTATAATTCACCCCTCCACTTT

V gene: TRBV6-5
D gene: TRBD1
clone size: NA
J gene: TRBJ1-2
CDR3 protein: CASSYSPPGTGQGYTF
CDR3 DNA: TGTGCCAGCAGTTACTCCCCGCCAGGGACAGGGCAAGGCTACACCTTC

V gene: TRBV2
D gene: NA
clone size: NA
J gene: TRBJ2-7
CDR3 protein: CASSYSPSEQYF
CDR3 DNA: TGTGCCAGCAGTTATTCCCCCTCCGAGCAGTACTTC

V gene: TRBV15
D gene: NA
clone size: NA
J gene: TRBJ2-5
CDR3 protein: CATSRDLAGGDQYF
CDR3 DNA: TGTGCCACCAGCAGAGATCTGGCAGGAGGGGACCAGTACTTC

V gene: TRBV7-2
D gene: NA
clone size: NA
J gene: TRBJ1-6
CDR3 protein: CASSSRVISPLHF
CDR3 DNA: TGTGCCAGCAGTTCCAGGGTGATTTCACCCCTCCACTTT

V gene: TRBV24-1
D gene: NA
clone size: NA
J gene: TRBJ1-5
CDR3 protein: CATSDSRQANQPQHF
CDR3 DNA: TGTGCCACCAGTGATTCAAGGCAGGCCAATCAGCCCCAGCATTTT

V gene: TRBV6-1
D gene: NA
clone size: NA
J gene: TRBJ2-5
CDR3 protein: CASSEGKRNWETQYF
CDR3 DNA: TGTGCCAGCAGTGAAGGGAAGAGGAATTGGGAGACCCAGTACTTC

V gene: TRBV6-5
D gene: NA
clone size: NA
J gene: TRBJ2-2
CDR3 protein: CASRRGPGDWGELFF
CDR3 DNA: TGTGCCAGCAGAAGAGGACCTGGGGATTGGGGGGAGCTGTTTTTT

V gene: TRBV19
D gene: TRBD1
clone size: NA
J gene: TRBJ1-4
CDR3 protein: CASSISRGREKLFF
CDR3 DNA: TGTGCCAGTAGTATTTCCAGGGGGCGGGAAAAACTGTTTTTT

V gene: TRBV4-2
D gene: NA
clone size: NA
J gene: TRBJ2-2
CDR3 protein: CASSPPIERGGLTGELFF
CDR3 DNA: TGTGCCAGCAGCCCCCCGATTGAAAGGGGGGGACTAACCGGGGAGCTGTTTTTT

V gene: TRBV9
D gene: NA
clone size: NA
J gene: TRBJ1-3
CDR3 protein: CASSVAGAGNTIYF
CDR3 DNA: TGTGCCAGCAGCGTAGCAGGGGCGGGAAACACCATATATTTT

V gene: TRBV24-1
D gene: NA
clone size: many
J gene: TRBJ2-7
CDR3 protein: CATSDGSYEQYF
CDR3 DNA: TGTGCCACCAGTGATGGTAGTTACGAGCAGTACTTC

V gene: TRBV4-1
D gene: TRBD2
clone size: NA
J gene: TRBJ2-7
CDR3 protein: CASSQEGRVSYEQYF
CDR3 DNA: TGCGCCAGCAGCCAAGAGGGGAGGGTCTCCTACGAGCAGTACTTC

V gene: TRBV19
D gene: NA
clone size: NA
J gene: TRBJ1-5
CDR3 protein: CASSSGGMGNQPQHF
CDR3 DNA: TGTGCCAGTAGTTCTGGGGGCATGGGCAATCAGCCCCAGCATTTT

V gene: TRBV29-1
D gene: TRBD1
clone size: NA
J gene: TRBJ2-2
CDR3 protein: CSVSGQGTGELFF
CDR3 DNA: TGCAGCGTCTCGGGACAGGGGACCGGGGAGCTGTTTTTT

V gene: TRBV29-1
D gene: NA
clone size: once
J gene: TRBJ2-7
CDR3 protein: CSVEPRRASYEQYF
CDR3 DNA: TGCAGCGTTGAACCTCGCAGGGCCTCCTACGAGCAGTACTTC

V gene: TRBV11-2
D gene: NA
clone size: NA
J gene: TRBJ1-2
CDR3 protein: CASSLQTASYGYTF
CDR3 DNA: TGTGCCAGCAGCCTCCAGACAGCATCCTATGGCTACACCTTC

V gene: TRBV11-2
D gene: TRBD2
clone size: few
J gene: TRBJ2-7
CDR3 protein: CASSAPGLAGGASYYEQYF
CDR3 DNA: TGTGCCAGCAGCGCGCCGGGACTAGCGGGAGGAGCTAGTTACTACGAGCAGTACTTC

V gene: TRBV10-3
D gene: NA
clone size: NA
J gene: TRBJ2-1
CDR3 protein: CAISAAGDGEQFF
CDR3 DNA: TGTGCCATCAGTGCAGCAGGGGACGGTGAGCAGTTCTTC

V gene: TRBV7-2
D gene: NA
clone size: NA
J gene: TRBJ2-7
CDR3 protein: CASSLVAGSYEQYF
CDR3 DNA: TGTGCCAGCAGCTTAGTGGCAGGGTCCTACGAGCAGTACTTC

V gene: TRBV5-6
D gene: NA
clone size: NA
J gene: TRBJ2-3
CDR3 protein: CASSPLSDTQYF
CDR3 DNA: TGTGCCAGCAGCCCCCTTTCCGATACGCAGTATTTT

V gene: TRBV28
D gene: TRBD2
clone size: NA
J gene: TRBJ2-7
CDR3 protein: CASSMGLAAYEQYF
CDR3 DNA: TGTGCCAGCAGTATGGGACTAGCGGCGTACGAGCAGTACTTC

V gene: TRBV2
D gene: TRBD2
clone size: NA
J gene: TRBJ2-1
CDR3 protein: CASSGWTGGASNNEQFF
CDR3 DNA: TGTGCCAGCAGTGGTTGGACCGGGGGGGCCAGTAACAATGAGCAGTTCTTC

V gene: TRBV9
D gene: NA
clone size: NA
J gene: TRBJ2-7
CDR3 protein: CASSGVGFEQYF
CDR3 DNA: TGTGCCAGCAGCGGAGTCGGATTCGAGCAGTACTTC

V gene: TRBV6-6
D gene: NA
clone size: NA
J gene: TRBJ1-1
CDR3 protein: CASGGAFF
CDR3 DNA: TGTGCCAGCGGCGGAGCTTTCTTT

V gene: TRBV19
D gene: NA
clone size: NA
J gene: TRBJ2-5
CDR3 protein: CASNHPGGPTETQYF
CDR3 DNA: TGTGCCAGTAACCACCCAGGAGGGCCGACCGAGACCCAGTACTTC

V gene: TRBV7-6
D gene: TRBD2
clone size: NA
J gene: TRBJ2-1
CDR3 protein: CASSSGTSNEQFF
CDR3 DNA: TGTGCCAGCAGCTCCGGGACTAGTAATGAGCAGTTCTTC

V gene: TRBV11-2
D gene: NA
clone size: NA
J gene: TRBJ1-4
CDR3 protein: CASSPGVGAWEKLFF
CDR3 DNA: TGTGCCAGCAGCCCCGGGGTGGGGGCTTGGGAAAAACTGTTTTTT

V gene: TRBV5-6
D gene: NA
clone size: NA
J gene: TRBJ2-7
CDR3 protein: CASSSPVGATYEQYF
CDR3 DNA: TGTGCCAGCAGCTCCCCAGTCGGGGCCACCTACGAGCAGTACTTC

V gene: TRBV9
D gene: NA
clone size: NA
J gene: TRBJ1-2
CDR3 protein: CASSVGTAPNYGYTF
CDR3 DNA: TGTGCCAGCAGCGTAGGAACAGCTCCTAACTATGGCTACACCTTC

V gene: TRBV7-6
D gene: NA
clone size: NA
J gene: TRBJ2-1
CDR3 protein: CASSYAFTGAGEQFF
CDR3 DNA: TGTGCCAGCAGCTACGCTTTTACAGGTGCCGGTGAGCAGTTCTTC

V gene: TRBV7-2
D gene: TRBD2
clone size: NA
J gene: TRBJ2-7
CDR3 protein: CASSPGRVAGGGQYEQYF
CDR3 DNA: TGTGCCAGCAGCCCCGGTCGGGTAGCGGGGGGGGGTCAATACGAGCAGTACTTC

V gene: TRBV7-9
D gene: NA
clone size: NA
J gene: TRBJ2-1
CDR3 protein: CASSGDIYNEQFF
CDR3 DNA: TGTGCCAGCAGCGGGGACATATACAATGAGCAGTTCTTC

V gene: TRBV5-6
D gene: NA
clone size: NA
J gene: TRBJ2-7
CDR3 protein: CASSLAGPNYEQYF
CDR3 DNA: TGTGCCAGCAGCTTGGCAGGCCCGAACTACGAGCAGTACTTC

V gene: TRBV7-8
D gene: NA
clone size: NA
J gene: TRBJ1-1
CDR3 protein: CASSTRTERAFF
CDR3 DNA: TGTGCCAGCAGCACTAGGACAGAGAGAGCTTTCTTT

V gene: TRBV7-2
D gene: NA
clone size: NA
J gene: TRBJ1-3
CDR3 protein: CASSLGGQENTIYF
CDR3 DNA: TGTGCCAGCAGCTTAGGAGGACAAGAAAACACCATATATTTT

V gene: TRBV6-2/TRBV6-3
D gene: TRBD1
clone size: few
J gene: TRBJ1-3
CDR3 protein: CASSLLRDRRNTIYF
CDR3 DNA: TGTGCCAGCAGTTTACTCCGGGACAGACGAAACACCATATATTTT

V gene: TRBV3-1/TRBV3-2
D gene: TRBD1
clone size: few
J gene: TRBJ1-2
CDR3 protein: CASTWTGKEGYTF
CDR3 DNA: TGTGCCAGCACATGGACAGGGAAGGAGGGCTACACCTTC